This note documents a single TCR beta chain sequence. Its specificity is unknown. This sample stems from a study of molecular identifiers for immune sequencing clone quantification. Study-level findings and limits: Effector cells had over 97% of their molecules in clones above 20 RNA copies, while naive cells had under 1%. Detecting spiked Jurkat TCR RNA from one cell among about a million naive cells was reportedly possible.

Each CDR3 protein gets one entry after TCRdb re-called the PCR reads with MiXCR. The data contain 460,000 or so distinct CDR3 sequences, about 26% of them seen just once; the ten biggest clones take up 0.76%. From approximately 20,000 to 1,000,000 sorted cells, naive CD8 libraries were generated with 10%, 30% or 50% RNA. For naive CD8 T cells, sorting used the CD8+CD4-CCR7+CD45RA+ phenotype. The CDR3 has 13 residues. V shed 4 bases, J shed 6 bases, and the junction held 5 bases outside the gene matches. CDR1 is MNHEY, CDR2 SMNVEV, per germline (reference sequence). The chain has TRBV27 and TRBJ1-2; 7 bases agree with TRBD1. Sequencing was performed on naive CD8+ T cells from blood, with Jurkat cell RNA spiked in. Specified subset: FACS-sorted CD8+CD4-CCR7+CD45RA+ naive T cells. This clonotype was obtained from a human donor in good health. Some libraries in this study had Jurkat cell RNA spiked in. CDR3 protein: CASSSATGDGYTF. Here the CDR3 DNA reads TGTGCCAGCAGTTCCGCAACAGGGGATGGCTACACCTTC.